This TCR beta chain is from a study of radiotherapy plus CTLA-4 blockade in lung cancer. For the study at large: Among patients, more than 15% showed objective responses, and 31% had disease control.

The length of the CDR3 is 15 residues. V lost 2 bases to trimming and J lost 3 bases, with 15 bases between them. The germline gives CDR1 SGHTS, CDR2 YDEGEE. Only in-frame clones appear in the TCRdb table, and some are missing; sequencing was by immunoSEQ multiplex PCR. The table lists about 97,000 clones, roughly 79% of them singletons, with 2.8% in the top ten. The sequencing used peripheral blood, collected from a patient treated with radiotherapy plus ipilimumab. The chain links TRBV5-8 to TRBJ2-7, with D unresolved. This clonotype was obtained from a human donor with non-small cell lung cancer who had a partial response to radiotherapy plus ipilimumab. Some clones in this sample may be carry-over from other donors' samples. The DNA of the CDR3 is TGTGCCAGCAGCTTTACCTCCGGTCCACTCTACGAGCAGTACTTC. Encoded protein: CASSFTSGPLYEQYF.